This T cell receptor beta chain was recorded in a study of T-cell reconstitution after alpha-beta-depleted transplantation in children. Study-level findings and limits: T-cell counts and diversity at one year following transplant were attributed mainly to newly produced T cells. Surviving recipient T cells and thymic progenitors accounted for the high day-60 TCRbeta diversity observed in some patients. Approximately two months post-transplant, alpha-beta T cells reportedly originated from several hundred expanded graft clones.

Molecular barcoding with unique molecular identifiers was used for the TCRbeta library. TCRdb analysed the PCR reads with MiXCR anew, one entry per CDR3 protein. The sample lists around 90,000 distinct CDR3 sequences, around 15% occurring once. In regard to this clonotype: Its antigen is not identified.

The V and J ends lost 7 bases and 2 bases, in that order; junction bases with no gene match: 9. Germline CDR1 is MNHEY and CDR2 is SMNVEV (reference sequence). This CDR3 is built from 15 residues. The source was PBMCs, mostly from graft donor cells, collected 180 days after TCRalphabeta/CD19-depleted stem cell transplant. The receptor comes from a male patient between 2 and 9 years old who had a stem cell transplant for acute lymphoblastic leukemia, so the T cells may come from the graft donor. V gene TRBV27 combines with J gene TRBJ2-7; the match to TRBD1 covers 9 bases. CDR3 coding DNA: TGTGCCAGCATCCACCAGACAGGGGGAACCTACGAGCAGTACTTC. Encoded protein: CASIHQTGGTYEQYF.